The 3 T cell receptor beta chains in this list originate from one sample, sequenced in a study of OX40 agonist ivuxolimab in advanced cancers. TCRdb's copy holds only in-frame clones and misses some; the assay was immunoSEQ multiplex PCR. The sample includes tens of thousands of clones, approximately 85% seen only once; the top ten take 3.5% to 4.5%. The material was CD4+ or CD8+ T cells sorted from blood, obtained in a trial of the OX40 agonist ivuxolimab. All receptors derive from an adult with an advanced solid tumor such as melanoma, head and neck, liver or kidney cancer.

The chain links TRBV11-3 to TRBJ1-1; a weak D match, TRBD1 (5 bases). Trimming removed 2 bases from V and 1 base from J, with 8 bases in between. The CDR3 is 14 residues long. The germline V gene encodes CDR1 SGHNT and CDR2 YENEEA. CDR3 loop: CASSLSGTNTEAFF. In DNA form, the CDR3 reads TGTGCCAGCAGCTTATCAGGGACGAACACTGAAGCTTTCTTT.

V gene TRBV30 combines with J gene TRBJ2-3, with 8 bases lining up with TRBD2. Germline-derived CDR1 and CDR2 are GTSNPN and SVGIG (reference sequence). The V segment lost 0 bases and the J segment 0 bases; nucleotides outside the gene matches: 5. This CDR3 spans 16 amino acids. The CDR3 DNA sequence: TGTGCCTGGAGTGTAAGGGCTAGCGGGAGCACAGATACGCAGTATTTT. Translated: CAWSVRASGSTDTQYF.

The CDR3 DNA is TGTGCCAGCAGTTTTGGTCCGCCTGGACTAGCGGGAAAAGAGACCCAGTACTTC. Residues: CASSFGPPGLAGKETQYF. V gene TRBV27 combines with J gene TRBJ2-5; the match to TRBD2 covers 12 bases. CDR1 MNHEY and CDR2 SMNVEV come from the germline V gene (reference sequence). V dropped 3 bases and J dropped 3; count of bases not matched to a gene: 11. The CDR3 totals 18 residues.